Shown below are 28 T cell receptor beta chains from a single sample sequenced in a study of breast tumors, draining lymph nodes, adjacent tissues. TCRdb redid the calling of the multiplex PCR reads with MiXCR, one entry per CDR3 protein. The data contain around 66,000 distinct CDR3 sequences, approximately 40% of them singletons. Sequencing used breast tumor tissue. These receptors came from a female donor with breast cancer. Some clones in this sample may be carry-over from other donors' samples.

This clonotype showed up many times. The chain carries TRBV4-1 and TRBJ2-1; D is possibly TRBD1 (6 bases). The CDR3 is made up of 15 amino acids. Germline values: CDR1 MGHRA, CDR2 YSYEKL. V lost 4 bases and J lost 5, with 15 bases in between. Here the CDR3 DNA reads TGCGCCAGCAGCCCCTCTCCGGGACACCACAATGAGCAGTTCTTC. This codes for CASSPSPGHHNEQFF.

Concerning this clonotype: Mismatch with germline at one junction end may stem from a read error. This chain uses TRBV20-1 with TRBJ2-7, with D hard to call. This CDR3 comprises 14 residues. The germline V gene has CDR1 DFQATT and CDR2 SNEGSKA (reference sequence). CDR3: CSASLGSTSSEQYF. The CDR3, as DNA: TGCAGTGCCTCCCTGGGCTCCACCTCCTCCGAGCAGTACTTC.

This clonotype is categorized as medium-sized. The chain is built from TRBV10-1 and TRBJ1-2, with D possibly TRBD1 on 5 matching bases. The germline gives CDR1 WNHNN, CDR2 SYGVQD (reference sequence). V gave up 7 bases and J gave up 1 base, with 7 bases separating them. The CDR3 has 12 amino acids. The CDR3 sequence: CASMRGNYGYTF. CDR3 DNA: TGCGCCAGCATGAGGGGTAACTATGGCTACACCTTC.

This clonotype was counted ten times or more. The CDR3 DNA follows: TGTGCCAGCAGTTACGAGACTAGCGGGGGTTATGGCTCCTACAATGAGCAGTTCTTC. Protein sequence: CASSYETSGGYGSYNEQFF. The genes are TRBV6-5 and TRBJ2-1; 12 positions match TRBD2. Germline CDR1 MNHEY, CDR2 SVGAGI. Trimming removed 2 bases from V and 0 bases from J; junction bases left unmatched: 8. The CDR3 is 19 residues long.

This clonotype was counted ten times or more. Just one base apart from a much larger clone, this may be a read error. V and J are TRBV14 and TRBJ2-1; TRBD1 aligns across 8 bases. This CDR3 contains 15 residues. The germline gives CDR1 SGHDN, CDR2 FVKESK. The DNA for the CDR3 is TGTGCCAGCAGCCCCTGGACAGGGAATTACAATGAGCCGTTCTTC. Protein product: CASSPWTGNYNEPFF.

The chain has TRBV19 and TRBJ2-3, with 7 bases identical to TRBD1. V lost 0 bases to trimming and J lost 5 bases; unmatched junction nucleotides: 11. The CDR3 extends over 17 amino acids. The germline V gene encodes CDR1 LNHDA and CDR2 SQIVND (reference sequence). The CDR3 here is CASSIDLGTANRDTQYF. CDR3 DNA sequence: TGTGCCAGTAGTATAGATCTTGGGACAGCTAACCGAGATACGCAGTATTTT.

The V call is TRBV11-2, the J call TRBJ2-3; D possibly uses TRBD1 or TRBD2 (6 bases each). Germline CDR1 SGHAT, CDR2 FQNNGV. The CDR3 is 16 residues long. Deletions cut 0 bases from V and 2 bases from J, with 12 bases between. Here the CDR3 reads CASSLEGGQYTDTQYF. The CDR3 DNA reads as TGTGCCAGCAGCTTAGAAGGGGGGCAGTACACAGATACGCAGTATTTT. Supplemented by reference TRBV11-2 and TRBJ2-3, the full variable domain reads EAGVAQSPRYKIIEKRQSVAFWCNPISGHATLYWYQQILGQGPKLLIQFQNNGVVDDSQLPKDRFSAERLKGVDSTLKIQPAKLEDSAVYLCASSLEGGQYTDTQYFGPGTRLTVL.

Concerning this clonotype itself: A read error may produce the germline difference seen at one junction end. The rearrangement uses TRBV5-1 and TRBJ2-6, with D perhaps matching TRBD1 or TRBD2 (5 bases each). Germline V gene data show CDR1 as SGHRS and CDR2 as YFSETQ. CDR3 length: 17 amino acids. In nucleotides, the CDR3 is TGCGCCAGCAGCTCCGGGGCCTCTGGGTCCGGGGCCAACGCCCTGACTTTC. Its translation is CASSSGASGSGANALTF. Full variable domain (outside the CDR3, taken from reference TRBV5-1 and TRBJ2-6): KAGVTQTPRYLIKTRGQQVTLSCSPISGHRSVSWYQQTPGQGLQFLFEYFSETQRNKGNFPGRFSGRQFSNSRSEMNVSTLELGDSALYLCASSSGASGSGANALTFGAGSRLTVL.

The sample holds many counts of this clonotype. CDR3: CSANHYRGLYGYTF. The DNA for the CDR3 is TGCAGTGCTAACCATTACAGGGGGCTATATGGCTACACCTTC. This chain connects TRBV20-1 to TRBJ1-2; 9 nucleotides line up with TRBD1. Germline loops: CDR1 DFQATT, CDR2 SNEGSKA (reference sequence). V gave up 4 bases and J gave up 5 bases; unmatched junction bases: 8. CDR3 length: 14 amino acids.

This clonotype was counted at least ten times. The DNA for the CDR3 is TGTGCCAGTAGTACCCCGGGGGGTCGGGAGGCTTACAATGAGCAGTTCTTC. Protein product: CASSTPGGREAYNEQFF. The chain links TRBV19 to TRBJ2-1, with 7 bases fitting TRBD2. The CDR3 consists of 17 residues. The V gene's germline CDR1 is LNHDA and CDR2 SQIVND (reference sequence). V shed 4 bases and J 4 bases; nucleotides not matched to a gene: 13.

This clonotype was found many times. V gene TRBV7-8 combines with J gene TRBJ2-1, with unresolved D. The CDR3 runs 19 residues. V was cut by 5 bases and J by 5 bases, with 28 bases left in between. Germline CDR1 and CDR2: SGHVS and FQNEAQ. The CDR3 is CASSPMGVYVVLGHNEQFF. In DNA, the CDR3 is TGTGCCAGCAGCCCGATGGGCGTGTACGTGGTTTTGGGTCACAATGAGCAGTTCTTC.

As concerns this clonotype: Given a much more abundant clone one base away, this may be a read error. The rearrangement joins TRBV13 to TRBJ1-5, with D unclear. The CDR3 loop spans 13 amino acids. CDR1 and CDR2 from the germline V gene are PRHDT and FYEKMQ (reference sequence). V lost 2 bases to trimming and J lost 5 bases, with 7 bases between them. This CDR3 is CASSLLRDQPQHF. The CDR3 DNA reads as TGTGCCAGCAGCTTACTGCGCGATCAGCCCCAGCATTTT.

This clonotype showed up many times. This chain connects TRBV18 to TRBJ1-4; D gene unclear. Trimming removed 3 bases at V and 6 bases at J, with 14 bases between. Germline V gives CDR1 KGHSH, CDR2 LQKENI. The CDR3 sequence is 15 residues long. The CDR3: CASSPVRVSDEKLFF. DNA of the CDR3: TGTGCCAGCTCACCGGTTCGAGTGTCGGATGAAAAACTGTTTTTT.

In DNA form, the CDR3 reads TGTGCCACCAGTGACTCCTTCCCGGGACAGGGGCGCACTGAGCAGTTCTTC. This encodes CATSDSFPGQGRTEQFF. J is TRBJ2-1 and V is TRBV24-1; TRBD1 matches 10 bases. This CDR3 comprises 17 residues. With V trimmed by 4 bases and J by 9 bases, 14 bases remained unmatched. Germline CDR1 KGHDR, CDR2 SFDVKD.

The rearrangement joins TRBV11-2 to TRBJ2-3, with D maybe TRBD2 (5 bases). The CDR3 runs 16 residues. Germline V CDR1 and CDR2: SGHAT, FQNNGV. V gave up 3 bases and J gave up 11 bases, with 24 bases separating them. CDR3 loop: CASSLGVWLINNEQYF. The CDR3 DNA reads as TGTGCCAGCAGCTTGGGAGTGTGGCTGATTAACAATGAGCAGTATTTT.

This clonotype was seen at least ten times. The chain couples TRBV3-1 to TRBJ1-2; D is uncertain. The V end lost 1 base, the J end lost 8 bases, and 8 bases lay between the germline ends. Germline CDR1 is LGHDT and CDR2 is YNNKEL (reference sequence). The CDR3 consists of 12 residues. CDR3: CASSQVTSGYTF. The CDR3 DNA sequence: TGTGCCAGCAGCCAAGTGACGTCGGGCTACACCTTC.

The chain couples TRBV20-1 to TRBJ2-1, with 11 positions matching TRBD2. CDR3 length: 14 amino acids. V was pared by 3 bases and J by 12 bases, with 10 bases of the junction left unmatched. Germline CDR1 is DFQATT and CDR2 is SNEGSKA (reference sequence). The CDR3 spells CSARDLAGGYTQFF. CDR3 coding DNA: TGCAGTGCTAGGGATTTAGCGGGAGGGTATACGCAGTTCTTC.

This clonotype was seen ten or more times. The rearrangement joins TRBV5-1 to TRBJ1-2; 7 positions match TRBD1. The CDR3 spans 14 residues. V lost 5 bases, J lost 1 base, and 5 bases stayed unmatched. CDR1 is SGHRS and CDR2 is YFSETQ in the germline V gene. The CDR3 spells CASREGQNNYGYTF. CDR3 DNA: TGCGCCAGCAGAGAGGGACAGAATAACTATGGCTACACCTTC.

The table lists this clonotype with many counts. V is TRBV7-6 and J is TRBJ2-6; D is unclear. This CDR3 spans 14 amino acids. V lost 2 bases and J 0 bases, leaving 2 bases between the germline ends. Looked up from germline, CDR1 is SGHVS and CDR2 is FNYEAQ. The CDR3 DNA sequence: TGTGCCAGCAGCTTATACTCTGGGGCCAACGTCCTGACTTTC. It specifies CASSLYSGANVLTF.

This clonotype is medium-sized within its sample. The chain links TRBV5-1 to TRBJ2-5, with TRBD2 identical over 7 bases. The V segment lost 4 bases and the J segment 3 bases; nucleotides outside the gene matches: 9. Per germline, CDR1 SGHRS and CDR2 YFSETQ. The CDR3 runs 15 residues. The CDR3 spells CASSLQLGGKETQYF. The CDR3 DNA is TGCGCCAGCAGCCTACAGCTCGGGGGGAAAGAGACCCAGTACTTC.

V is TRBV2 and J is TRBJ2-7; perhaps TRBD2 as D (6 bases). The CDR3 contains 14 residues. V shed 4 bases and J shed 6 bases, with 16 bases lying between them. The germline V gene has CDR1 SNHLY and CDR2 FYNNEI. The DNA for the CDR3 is TGTGCCAGCAGTGGACTCGGAGGCGGGACCGAGCAGTACTTC. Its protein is CASSGLGGGTEQYF.

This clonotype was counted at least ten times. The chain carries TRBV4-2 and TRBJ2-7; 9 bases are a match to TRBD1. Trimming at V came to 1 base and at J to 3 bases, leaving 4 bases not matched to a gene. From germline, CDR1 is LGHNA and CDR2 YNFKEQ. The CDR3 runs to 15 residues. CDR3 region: CASSQVGTGNYEQYF. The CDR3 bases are TGTGCCAGCAGCCAAGTGGGGACAGGGAACTACGAGCAGTACTTC.

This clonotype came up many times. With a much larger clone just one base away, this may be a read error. CDR3 loop: CSAFKGLAKATQYF. The CDR3 DNA sequence: TGCAGTGCTTTTAAGGGACTAGCTAAGGCGACCCAGTACTTC. The chain carries TRBV20-1 and TRBJ2-5, with TRBD2 matching 9 bases. The junction had 11 bases not matched to a gene; V was cut back by 5 bases and J by 7 bases. CDR1 is DFQATT and CDR2 is SNEGSKA in the germline V gene (reference sequence). This CDR3 spans 14 amino acids.

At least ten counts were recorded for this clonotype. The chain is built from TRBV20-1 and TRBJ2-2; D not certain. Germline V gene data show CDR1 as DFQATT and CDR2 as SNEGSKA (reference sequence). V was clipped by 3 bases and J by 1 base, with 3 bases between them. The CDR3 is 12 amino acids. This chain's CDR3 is CSASENTGELFF. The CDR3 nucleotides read TGCAGTGCTAGTGAGAACACCGGGGAGCTGTTTTTT.

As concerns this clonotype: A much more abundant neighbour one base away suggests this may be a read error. The CDR3 region is CSSSFQDLLGARSPLHF. CDR3 DNA: TGTTCCAGCAGCTTTCAAGACTTGTTGGGGGCGAGGTCACCCCTCCACTTT. The chain couples TRBV7-9 to TRBJ1-6; D is possibly TRBD1 (6 bases). Germline assignment: CDR1 SEHNR and CDR2 FQNEAQ (reference sequence). The CDR3 sequence is 17 residues long.

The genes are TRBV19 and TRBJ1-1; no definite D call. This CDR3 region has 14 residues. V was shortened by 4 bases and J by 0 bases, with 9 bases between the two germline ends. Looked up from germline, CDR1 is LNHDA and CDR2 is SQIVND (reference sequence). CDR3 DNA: TGTGCCAGTAGTAGCCGACAACTGAACACTGAAGCTTTCTTT. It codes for CASSSRQLNTEAFF.

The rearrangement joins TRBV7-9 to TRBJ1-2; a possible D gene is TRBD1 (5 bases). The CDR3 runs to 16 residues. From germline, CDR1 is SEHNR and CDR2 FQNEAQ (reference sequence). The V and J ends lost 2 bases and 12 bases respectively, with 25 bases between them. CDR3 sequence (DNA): TGTGCCAGCAGCTTAAACAGCTTGGGGGGTCTCCGGCAGAACACCTTC. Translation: CASSLNSLGGLRQNTF. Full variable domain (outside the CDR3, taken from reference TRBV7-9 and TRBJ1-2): DTGVSQNPRHKITKRGQNVTFRCDPISEHNRLYWYRQTLGQGPEFLTYFQNEAQLEKSRLLSDRFSAERPKGSFSTLEIQRTEQGDSAMYLCASSLNSLGGLRQNTFGSGTRLTVV.

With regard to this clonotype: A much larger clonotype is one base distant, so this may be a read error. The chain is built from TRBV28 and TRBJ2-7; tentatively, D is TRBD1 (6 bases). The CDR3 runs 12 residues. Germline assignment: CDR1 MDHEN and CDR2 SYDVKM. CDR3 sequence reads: CASGLSTGEQYF. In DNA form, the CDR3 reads TGTGCCAGCGGTTTAAGTACAGGGGAGCAGTACTTC.